The present entry profiles one T cell receptor beta chain with its context. The antigen remains undetermined. This sample is part of a study of shared clonotypes between healthy human individuals. Study in general: The study used three CD4 naive, three CD4 memory, two CD8 naive and one CD8 memory plate per donor.

Methods used by the authors: Junction-only immunoSEQ sequences carried no quality scores, so filtering differed. The assay was immunoSEQ multiplex PCR, and TCRdb's table has in-frame clones only and misses some. For V, J and clone size, that table is used; D and trimming come from the DNA. Of 550,000 to 750,000 clones listed, 92% are singletons. This CDR3 comprises 16 residues. Trimming pared 4 bases from V and 6 bases from J, leaving 23 bases between. CDR1 is SGHTS, CDR2 YDEGEE, per germline. Positively selected for CCR7, the CD45RO-negative cells used as naive CD8 cells excluded terminally differentiated effector memory CD45RA+ cells. Points from the study as a whole: Naive CD4 clonotype sharing across a few donors was 5% to 6%. Tissue TCR repertoires likely differ from these blood-only repertoires.

The source is a man aged 25-45 years in good health. Sequenced sample: naive CD8+ T cells sorted from blood. V is TRBV5-8 and J is TRBJ2-7, with TRBD1 as a possible D gene (5 bases). In DNA form, the CDR3 reads TGTGCCAGCAGCACAAATAAGAAAACAGGATACTCCGAGCAGTACTTC. This codes for CASSTNKKTGYSEQYF.